This T cell receptor (beta chain) was observed in a study of beta chain features in type 1 diabetes. Whole-study results and caveats: Researchers report that Type 1 diabetes patients had moderately but significantly shorter TCRB CDR3s across all four CD4+ subsets.

The study reverse transcribed the entire isolated RNA, so it sequenced expressed TCRB transcripts. The table came from immunoSEQ multiplex PCR; TCRdb's copy has only in-frame clones and leaves some out. The table lists roughly 730,000 clones, around 15% of them singletons. The V end was cut by 2 bases, the J end by 7 bases, with 6 bases between. The length of the CDR3 is 11 residues. The germline CDR1 and CDR2 sequences are GTSNPN and SVGIG (reference sequence). This clone was observed a handful of times. Antigen unknown. The material sequenced was naive CD4+ T cells from blood. This receptor was taken from a man between 18 and 35 years old with type 1 diabetes. This chain joins TRBV30 and TRBJ2-1; D not resolved. CDR3 sequence reads: CAWSMENEQFF. CDR3 DNA: TGTGCCTGGAGTATGGAGAATGAGCAGTTCTTC.